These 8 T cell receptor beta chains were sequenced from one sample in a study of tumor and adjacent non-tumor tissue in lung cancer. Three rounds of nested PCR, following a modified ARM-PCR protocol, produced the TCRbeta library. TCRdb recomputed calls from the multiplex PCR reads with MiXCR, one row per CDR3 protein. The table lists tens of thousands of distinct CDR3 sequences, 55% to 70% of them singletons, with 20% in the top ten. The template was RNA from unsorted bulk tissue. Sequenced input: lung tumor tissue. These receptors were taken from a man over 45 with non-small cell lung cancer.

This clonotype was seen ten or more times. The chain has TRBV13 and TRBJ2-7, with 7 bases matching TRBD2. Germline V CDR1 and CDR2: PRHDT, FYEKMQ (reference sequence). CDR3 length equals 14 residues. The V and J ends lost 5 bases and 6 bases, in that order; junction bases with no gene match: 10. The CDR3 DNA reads TGTGCCAGCAGCCCCACAGCGGGGAGGGGCGAGCAGTACTTC. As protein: CASSPTAGRGEQYF.

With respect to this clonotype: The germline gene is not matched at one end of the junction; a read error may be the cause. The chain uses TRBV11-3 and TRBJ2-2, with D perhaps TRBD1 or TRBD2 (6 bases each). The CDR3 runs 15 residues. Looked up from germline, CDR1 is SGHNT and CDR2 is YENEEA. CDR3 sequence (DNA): TGCGCCAGCAACTTCGCATCGGGGGCCCACGGGGAGCTGTTTTTT. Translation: CASNFASGAHGELFF.

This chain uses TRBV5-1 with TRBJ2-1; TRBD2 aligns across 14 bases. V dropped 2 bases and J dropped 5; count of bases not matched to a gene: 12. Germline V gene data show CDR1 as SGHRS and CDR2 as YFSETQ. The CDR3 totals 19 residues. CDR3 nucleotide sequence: TGCGCCAGCAGCTTTTTGACTAGCGGGAGGGCCGGAGTAAACAATGAGCAGTTCTTC. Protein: CASSFLTSGRAGVNNEQFF.

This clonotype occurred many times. Here the CDR3 reads CASSSAPTDTQYF. CDR3 nucleotides: TGTGCCAGCAGCTCCGCCCCTACAGATACGCAGTATTTT. The chain carries TRBV11-2 and TRBJ2-3; no clear D. This CDR3 has 13 residues. Germline CDR1 reads SGHAT; CDR2 reads FQNNGV. Trimming took 4 bases from V and 3 from J, leaving 8 bases between them.

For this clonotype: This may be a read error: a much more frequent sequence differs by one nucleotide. Here the CDR3 DNA reads TGTGCCAGCAGCGATGCCAAAACGGGACTAGCGGCTATCAATAAGCAGTTCTTC. Residues: CASSDAKTGLAAINKQFF. V gene TRBV14 combines with J gene TRBJ2-1; TRBD2 agrees at 11 bases. CDR3 size: 18 residues. Germline V gene sequence: CDR1 SGHDN, CDR2 FVKESK.

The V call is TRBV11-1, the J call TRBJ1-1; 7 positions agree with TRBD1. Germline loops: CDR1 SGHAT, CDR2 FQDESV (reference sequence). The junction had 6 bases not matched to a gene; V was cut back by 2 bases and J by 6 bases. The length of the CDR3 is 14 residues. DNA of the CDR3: TGTGCCAGCAGCTTAAAGGGGGCGCGTTCTGAAGCTTTCTTT. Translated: CASSLKGARSEAFF.

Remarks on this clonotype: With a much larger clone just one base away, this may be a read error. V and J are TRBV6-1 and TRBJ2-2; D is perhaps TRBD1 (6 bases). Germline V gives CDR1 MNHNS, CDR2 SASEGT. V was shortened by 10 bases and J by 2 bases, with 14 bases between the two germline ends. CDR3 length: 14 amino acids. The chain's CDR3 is CAIVQGRNTGELFF. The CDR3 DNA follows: TGTGCCATCGTGCAGGGGCGAAACACCGGGGAGCTGTTTTTT.

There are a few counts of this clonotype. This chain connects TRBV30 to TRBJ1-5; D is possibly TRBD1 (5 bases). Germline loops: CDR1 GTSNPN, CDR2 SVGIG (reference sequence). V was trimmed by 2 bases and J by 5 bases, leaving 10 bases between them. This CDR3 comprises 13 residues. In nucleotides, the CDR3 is TGTGCCTGGAGTTCAGGGTTATATCAGCCCCAGCATTTT. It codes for CAWSSGLYQPQHF. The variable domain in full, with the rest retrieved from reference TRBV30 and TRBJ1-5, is SQTIHQWPATLVQPVGSPLSLECTVEGTSNPNLYWYRQAAGRGLQLLFYSVGIGQISSEVPQNLSASRPQDRQFILSSKKLLLSDSGFYLCAWSSGLYQPQHFGDGTRLSIL.